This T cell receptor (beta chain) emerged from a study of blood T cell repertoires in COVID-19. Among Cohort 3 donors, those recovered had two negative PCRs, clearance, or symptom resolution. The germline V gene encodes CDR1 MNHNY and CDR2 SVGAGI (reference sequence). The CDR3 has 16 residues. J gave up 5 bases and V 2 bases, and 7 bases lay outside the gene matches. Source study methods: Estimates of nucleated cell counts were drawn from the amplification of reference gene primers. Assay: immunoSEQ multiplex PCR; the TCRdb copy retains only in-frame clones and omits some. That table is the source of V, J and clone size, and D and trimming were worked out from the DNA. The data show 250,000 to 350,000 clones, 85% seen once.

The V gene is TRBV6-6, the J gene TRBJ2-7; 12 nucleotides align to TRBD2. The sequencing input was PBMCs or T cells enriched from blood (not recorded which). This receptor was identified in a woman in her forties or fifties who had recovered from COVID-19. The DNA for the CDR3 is TGTGCCAGCAGTTACACCCTAGCGGGAGGGCCGGACGAGCAGTACTTC. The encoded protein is CASSYTLAGGPDEQYF.